The clone carrying this TCR beta chain was counted a few times. The sample originates from a study of T cells in tumors after PD-1 blockade. Looking at the study overall: Peripheral blood samples averaged approximately 37,000 unique clonotypes and 113,528 templates.

Sequenced by immunoSEQ multiplex PCR; TCRdb stores in-frame clones only, minus some. Here the sample spans about 63,000 clones, approximately 79% being singletons. With 7 bases removed from V and 7 bases from J, the gap between germline ends came to 13 bases. Germline CDR1 reads SGHTA; CDR2 reads FQGNSA. This CDR3 spans 12 amino acids. The sequencing here drew on PBMCs, taken after anti-PD-1 treatment. The chain is built from TRBV7-2 and TRBJ1-2; D unclear. This TCR derives from a human donor with basal cell carcinoma. The CDR3 nucleotides read TGTGCCAGCACTCTGGATAGCTCTGGCTACACCTTC. This sequence encodes CASTLDSSGYTF. Drawing the rest from reference TRBV7-2 and TRBJ1-2, the complete variable domain is GAGVSQSPSNKVTEKGKDVELRCDPISGHTALYWYRQSLGQGLEFLIYFQGNSAPDKSGLPSDRFSAERTGGSVSTLTIQRTQQEDSAVYLCASTLDSSGYTFGSGTRLTVV.